This TCR beta chain was profiled in a study of vaccination effects on CD4 cells after COVID-19. Sequencing in the ViraFEST assay came after antigen-specific CD4+ T cells had been expanded with viral peptide pools, which were used to stimulate PBMC. Culturing for about ten days preceded CD4+ T cell isolation. Participants were vaccinated with two doses of either the BNT162b2 or mRNA-1273 vaccine. None of the vaccinated had previously contracted SARS-CoV-2, and their nucleocapsid antibodies tested negative. Concerning this clone: The antigen is not known.

Repertoires were generated with immunoSEQ multiplex PCR, while TCRdb's copy carries only in-frame clones and drops some. The sample lists fewer than 40,000 clones; about 80% were seen once. This TCR was recovered from a human donor who received a COVID-19 vaccine. Some clones in this sample may be carry-over from other donors' samples. Source: CD4+ T cells from PBMCs cultured with HCoV-NL63 spike peptides, taken after COVID-19 vaccination.

CDR3 region: CASSLSTSALRTDTQYF. CDR3 sequence (DNA): TGTGCCAGCAGCTTATCGACTAGCGCCCTTAGGACAGATACGCAGTATTTT. The chain is built from TRBV11-2 and TRBJ2-3; 8 bases agree with TRBD2. The CDR3 is made up of 17 amino acids. Germline loops: CDR1 SGHAT, CDR2 FQNNGV. J lost 3 bases, V lost 2 bases, and 10 bases had no gene match.